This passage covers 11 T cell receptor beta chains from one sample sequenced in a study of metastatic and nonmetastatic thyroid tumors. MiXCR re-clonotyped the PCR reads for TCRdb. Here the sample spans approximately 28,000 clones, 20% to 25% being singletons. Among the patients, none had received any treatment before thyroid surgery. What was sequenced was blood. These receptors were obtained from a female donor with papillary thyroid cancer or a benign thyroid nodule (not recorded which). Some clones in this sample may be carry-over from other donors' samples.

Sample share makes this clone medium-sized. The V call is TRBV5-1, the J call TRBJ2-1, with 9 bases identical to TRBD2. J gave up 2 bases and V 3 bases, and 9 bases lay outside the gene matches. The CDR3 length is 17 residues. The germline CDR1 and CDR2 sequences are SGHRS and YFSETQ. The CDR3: CASSSPRLAEAYNEQFF. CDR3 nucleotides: TGCGCCAGCAGCTCCCCCCGACTAGCGGAGGCCTACAATGAGCAGTTCTTC.

The CDR3 bases are TGTGCCAGTAGTTTAGTTGGACAGACCTACGAGCAGTACTTC. It is translated as CASSLVGQTYEQYF. The chain carries TRBV19 and TRBJ2-7; D possibly corresponds to TRBD1 (6 bases). CDR3 length: 14 amino acids. V lost 5 bases to trimming and J lost 2 bases, with 13 bases between them. Germline CDR1 reads LNHDA; CDR2 reads SQIVND (reference sequence). Filled out from reference TRBV19 and TRBJ2-7, the complete variable domain reads DGGITQSPKYLFRKEGQNVTLSCEQNLNHDAMYWYRQDPGQGLRLIYYSQIVNDFQKGDIAEGYSVSREKKESFPLTVTSAQKNPTAFYLCASSLVGQTYEQYFGPGTRLTVT.

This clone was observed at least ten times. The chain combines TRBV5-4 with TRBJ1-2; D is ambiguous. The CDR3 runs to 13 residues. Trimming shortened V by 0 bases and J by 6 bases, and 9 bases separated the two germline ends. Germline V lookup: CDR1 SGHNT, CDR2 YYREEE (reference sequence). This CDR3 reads CASSLEEVHGYTF. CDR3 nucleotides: TGTGCCAGCAGCTTGGAGGAGGTTCATGGCTACACCTTC.

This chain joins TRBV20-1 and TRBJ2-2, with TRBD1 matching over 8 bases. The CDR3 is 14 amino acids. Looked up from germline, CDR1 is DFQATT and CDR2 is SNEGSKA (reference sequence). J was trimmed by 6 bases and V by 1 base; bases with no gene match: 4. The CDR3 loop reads CSARAIQGAGELFF. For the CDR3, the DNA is TGCAGTGCTAGAGCGATACAGGGGGCCGGGGAGCTGTTTTTT.

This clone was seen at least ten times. DNA for the CDR3: TGTGCCAGCAGCTTAGGAGGGGGAGGGCCAGCGACCCAGTACTTC. This codes for CASSLGGGGPATQYF. The chain carries TRBV7-9 and TRBJ2-5, with D perhaps TRBD2 (7 bases). Germline assignment: CDR1 SEHNR and CDR2 FQNEAQ (reference sequence). The ends were cut back, 1 base at V and 7 bases at J, with 16 bases in the middle. The CDR3 is made up of 15 amino acids.

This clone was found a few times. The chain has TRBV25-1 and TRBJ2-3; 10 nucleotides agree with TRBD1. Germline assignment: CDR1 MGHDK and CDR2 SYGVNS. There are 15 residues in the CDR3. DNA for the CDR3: TGTTCCATCAGTGAAGGGGACAGGGGCGCAGATACGCAGTATTTT. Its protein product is CSISEGDRGADTQYF.

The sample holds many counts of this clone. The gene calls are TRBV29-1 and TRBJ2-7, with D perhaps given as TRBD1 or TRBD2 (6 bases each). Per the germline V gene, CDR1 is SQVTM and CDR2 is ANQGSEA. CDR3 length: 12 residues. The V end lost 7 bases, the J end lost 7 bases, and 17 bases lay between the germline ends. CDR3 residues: CSADVGGWEQYF. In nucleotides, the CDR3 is TGCAGCGCGGACGTGGGGGGCTGGGAGCAGTACTTC.

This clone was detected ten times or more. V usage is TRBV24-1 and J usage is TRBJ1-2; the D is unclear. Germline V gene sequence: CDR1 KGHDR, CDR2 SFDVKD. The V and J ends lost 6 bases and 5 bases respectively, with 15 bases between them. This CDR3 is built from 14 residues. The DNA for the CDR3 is TGTGCCACCAGTTCGGGTGTTGGGAGGTATGGCTACACCTTC. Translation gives CATSSGVGRYGYTF.

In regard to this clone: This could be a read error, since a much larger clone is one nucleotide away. CDR3 sequence: CASSLAWANVLTF. The CDR3, as DNA: TGTGCCAGCAGCTTAGCGTGGGCCAACGTCCTGACTTTC. The chain joins TRBV5-4 to TRBJ2-6; no clear D gene. Germline V gives CDR1 SGHNT, CDR2 YYREEE (reference sequence). The CDR3 is 13 amino acids. V shed 2 bases and J shed 5 bases, with 5 bases lying between them.

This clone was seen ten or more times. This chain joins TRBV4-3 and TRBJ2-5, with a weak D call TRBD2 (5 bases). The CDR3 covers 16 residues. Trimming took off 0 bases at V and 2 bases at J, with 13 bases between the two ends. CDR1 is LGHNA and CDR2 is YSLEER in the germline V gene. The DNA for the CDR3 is TGCGCCAGCAGCCAAGAGTTCCTAGCCAGACAAGAGACCCAGTACTTC. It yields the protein CASSQEFLARQETQYF.

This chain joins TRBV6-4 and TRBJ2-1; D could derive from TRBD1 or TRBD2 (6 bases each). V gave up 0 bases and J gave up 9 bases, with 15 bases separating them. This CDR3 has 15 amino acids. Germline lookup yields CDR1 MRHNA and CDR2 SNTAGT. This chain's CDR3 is CASSDSAGTGAEQFF. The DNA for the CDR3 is TGTGCCAGCAGTGACTCGGCGGGCACGGGGGCTGAGCAGTTCTTC.